This TCR beta chain was identified in a study of regulatory T cells in long-lasting Graves disease. At the level of the study: Persistence in Graves' disease denoted antithyroid drug use beyond 5 years alongside positive TSH receptor antibodies.

To make TCR beta libraries, researchers used iRepertoire HTBI primers and Arm-PCR of CDR3 regions. A single record per CDR3 protein comes from TCRdb applying MiXCR to the multiplex PCR reads. The data show some 330,000 distinct CDR3 sequences, with roughly 20% seen just once and roughly a quarter held by the top ten. Time point described: persistent/refractory GD, antithyroid drugs over 5 years with positive TRAb. Making the TCR library involved RNA that had been extracted from PBMCs. Concerning this clonotype itself: Its target is not known.

Per germline, CDR1 SNHLY and CDR2 FYNNEI. CDR3 length: 13 amino acids. V shed 2 bases and J shed 5 bases, with 9 bases lying between them. Findings and caveats of the study: Persistent disease preferred TRBV28, TRBJ1-2 and TRBJ2-5; new disease, TRBV20-1 and TRBJ2-1. Relative to new patients (around 1,000), persistent patients exhibited greater sharing of public clonotypes (approximately 2,700).

This clonotype originated in a woman aged 40 to 55 with Graves disease. This rearrangement joins TRBV2 to TRBJ1-2; no firm D call. Specimen: peripheral blood mononuclear cells (PBMCs), collected when the disease was refractory, from a patient treated with antithyroid drugs. As DNA, the CDR3 is TGTGCCAGCAGTGAAACACCCCGATATGGCTACACCTTC. Its translation is CASSETPRYGYTF.